This TCR beta chain was observed in a study of cytomegalovirus exposure and HLA in healthy donors. General study findings and limits: TCR beta sequences reportedly predicted most subjects' HLA-A and HLA-B alleles accurately. Certain sequence variants were highly shared and formed a cluster, and this cluster was likely a sequencing artifact. The authors excluded some V segments, including TRBV6-2 and TRBV6-3, as indistinguishable.

This clone was observed a handful of times. Its antigen is unknown. The CDR3 totals 13 residues. Between the trimmed V and J ends, which lost 7 bases and 0 bases, there was a span of 10 bases. Germline CDR1 and CDR2: MNHEY and SVGAGI. PCR primers comprised 60 Vbeta and 13 Jbeta primers. Profiling relied on immunoSEQ multiplex PCR, and the TCRdb table lists in-frame clones only, not all of them. The sample lists about 190,000 clones, 9.5% to 15% occurring once. The chain employs TRBV6-5 and TRBJ2-7; D perhaps matches TRBD1 (6 bases). The clonotype was recovered from a man aged 45-65 years in good health and CMV-seropositive. Material: PBMCs. CDR3: CASIDRSSYEQYF. For the CDR3, the DNA is TGTGCCAGCATTGACAGGAGCTCCTACGAGCAGTACTTC.